Sequencing of this TCR beta chain was carried out in a study of shared clonotypes between healthy human individuals. Study background: Researchers assigned three CD4 naive, three CD4 memory, two CD8 naive and one CD8 memory plate to each donor. Study-wide results and caveats: Generation probabilities of non-shared clonotypes were lower (relative to those shared by all four donors). Clonotype sharing across donors was expected to vary with sequencing depth. Estimated clonotype richness was generally higher in naive than memory subsets.

Naive-designated CD8 cells lacked CD45RO, were positively enriched for CCR7, and omitted terminally differentiated effector memory CD45RA+ cells. Turning to this clone: Its specificity is unknown.

Produced via immunoSEQ multiplex PCR; TCRdb's table is partial and in-frame only. The table records 600,000 or so clones, roughly 98% of them present only once. Specimen: naive CD8+ T cells sorted from blood. The receptor comes from a man aged 25-45 years in good health.

The CDR3 loop reads CASAIYRDRYSGANVLTF. CDR3 in DNA: TGTGCCAGCGCAATTTACCGGGACAGGTACTCTGGGGCCAACGTCCTGACTTTC. The chain has TRBV7-8 and TRBJ2-6; the match to TRBD1 covers 8 bases. Losses at the gene ends were 8 bases for V and 0 bases for J; bases not matched to a gene: 12. There are 18 residues in the CDR3. In germline, CDR1 is SGHVS, CDR2 FQNEAQ.